This T cell receptor beta chain was recovered during a study of T cells after yellow fever vaccination. Overall study findings and caveats: A secondary response was less intense yet reached its peak sooner, at day 5 versus 15. Researchers noted that a small share of clonotypes showed up in both CD4 and CD8 compartments.

Germline lookup yields CDR1 MNHEY and CDR2 SVGEGT. This CDR3 spans 14 amino acids. The trim removed 5 bases at V and 4 bases at J, leaving 4 bases unmatched. TCRdb ran MiXCR on the 5' RACE reads and lists one entry per CDR3 protein. The sample contains about 68,000 distinct CDR3 sequences, approximately 6.1% of which appear only once. There are many counts of this clonotype. Its target is not known. The gene calls are TRBV6-2 or TRBV6-3 and TRBJ2-2; 7 bases map to TRBD1. The clonotype was recovered from a young man who received the YFV17D yellow fever vaccine. The sequenced sample was CD8+ T cells sorted from PBMCs, obtained 45 days after the first yellow fever vaccination. The CDR3 protein is CASSHGTATGELFF. The CDR3 DNA sequence: TGTGCCAGCAGTCACGGGACAGCCACCGGGGAGCTGTTTTTT.